These 32 T cell receptor beta chains originate from one sample sequenced in a study of cytomegalovirus exposure and HLA in healthy donors. Primers: 60 Vbeta forward and 13 Jbeta reverse. Profiled with immunoSEQ multiplex PCR; TCRdb holds only in-frame clones, not every one. This table holds more than 150,000 clones, 79% found once. Specimen: PBMCs. These receptors originate from a girl between 5 and 17 years old in good health and CMV-seropositive.

The V gene is TRBV5-8, the J gene TRBJ1-1, with D unresolved. The CDR3 spans 14 residues. Germline-derived CDR1 and CDR2 are SGHTS and YDEGEE. Trimming took off 4 bases at V and 1 base at J, with 11 bases between the two ends. Written as DNA, the CDR3 is TGTGCCAGCAGCCTCCGGAGGTGGAACACTGAAGCTTTCTTT. Translated: CASSLRRWNTEAFF.

This clone was detected once. The chain joins TRBV10-3 to TRBJ2-7; 12 bases line up with TRBD1. The CDR3 totals 17 residues. The trim removed 0 bases at V and 6 bases at J, leaving 9 bases unmatched. CDR1 ENHRY and CDR2 SYGVKD come from the germline V gene. The DNA for the CDR3 is TGTGCCATCAGTGAGTCTGGGACAGGGGGCGCTTCGGGCGAGCAGTACTTC. Its protein product is CAISESGTGGASGEQYF.

The chain carries TRBV19 and TRBJ1-5, with 9 nucleotides matching TRBD1. This CDR3 contains 15 residues. The germline gives CDR1 LNHDA, CDR2 SQIVND (reference sequence). V dropped 3 bases and J dropped 4; count of bases not matched to a gene: 4. In nucleotides, the CDR3 is TGTGCCAGTAGTATCGGGGGGACAGGGAATCAGCCCCAGCATTTT. Protein product: CASSIGGTGNQPQHF.

The DNA for the CDR3 is TGTGCCAGCAGTGACTGGACAACTGAAGCTTTCTTT. Translation: CASSDWTTEAFF. V gene TRBV6-5 combines with J gene TRBJ1-1; a weak D match, TRBD1 (5 bases). CDR3 length equals 12 residues. CDR1 is MNHEY, CDR2 SVGAGI, per germline. V lost 5 bases and J lost 5, with 9 bases in between.

The chain joins TRBV4-1 to TRBJ1-1; D not certain. This CDR3 spans 12 amino acids. V was cut by 7 bases and J by 1 base, with 7 bases left in between. CDR1 MGHRA and CDR2 YSYEKL come from the germline V gene. Here the CDR3 reads CASTLKNTEAFF. The DNA for the CDR3 is TGCGCCAGCACCTTAAAGAACACTGAAGCTTTCTTT.

The chain couples TRBV2 to TRBJ1-3; D is perhaps TRBD1 (6 bases). V dropped 6 bases and J dropped 0 bases, with 15 bases sitting between them. Germline V gene sequence: CDR1 SNHLY, CDR2 FYNNEI. CDR3 length: 16 residues. CDR3 amino acids: CASSADSGSSGNTIYF. CDR3 nucleotides: TGTGCCAGCAGCGCGGACAGTGGGAGCTCTGGAAACACCATATATTTT.

This chain connects TRBV5-1 to TRBJ1-1, with D possibly matching TRBD1 (6 bases). Deletions cut 5 bases from V and 5 bases from J, with 16 bases between. Germline loops: CDR1 SGHRS, CDR2 YFSETQ. There are 14 residues in the CDR3. For the CDR3, the DNA is TGCGCCAGCAGTCCGGGGGGGCCGGGAACTGAAGCTTTCTTT. Protein product: CASSPGGPGTEAFF.

The CDR3 DNA is TGTGCCAGCAGTTTGACAGGGTGGGATCTGGGAAATCAGCCCCAGCATTTT. Translating it yields CASSLTGWDLGNQPQHF. The chain combines TRBV5-6 with TRBJ1-5, with 7 bases aligning to TRBD1. The germline V gene encodes CDR1 SGHDT and CDR2 YYEEEE. The V segment lost 5 bases and the J segment 4 bases; nucleotides outside the gene matches: 15. The CDR3 is made up of 17 amino acids. The full variable domain, rest sourced from reference TRBV5-6 and TRBJ1-5, is DAGVTQSPTHLIKTRGQQVTLRCSPKSGHDTVSWYQQALGQGPQFIFQYYEEEERQRGNFPDRFSGHQFPNYSSELNVNALLLGDSALYLCASSLTGWDLGNQPQHFGDGTRLSIL.

The chain joins TRBV20-1 to TRBJ1-1; the D is unclear. The CDR3 is 11 amino acids. With 6 bases removed from V and 4 bases from J, the gap between germline ends came to 9 bases. Looked up from germline, CDR1 is DFQATT and CDR2 is SNEGSKA (reference sequence). The CDR3 here is CSAVRSTEAFF. DNA of the CDR3: TGCAGTGCAGTTCGGAGCACTGAAGCTTTCTTT.

The chain joins TRBV6-4 to TRBJ2-1; 12 bases map to TRBD1. The CDR3 runs 17 residues. The germline CDR1 and CDR2 sequences are MRHNA and SNTAGT. The V segment lost 0 bases and the J segment 10 bases; nucleotides outside the gene matches: 10. Here the CDR3 DNA reads TGTGCCAGCAGTGACTCGATCGGGGACAGGGGGCTCGGGGAGCAGTTCTTC. Translating it yields CASSDSIGDRGLGEQFF.

In its sample, this clone was seen a few times. The sample has other DNA sequences that encode this CDR3 too. The CDR3 region is CAWSGQGGQPQHF. CDR3 coding DNA: TGTGCCTGGAGTGGGCAGGGTGGGCAGCCCCAGCATTTT. The rearrangement links TRBV30 to TRBJ1-5; maybe TRBD1 (5 bases). CDR3 length: 13 residues. Trimming cost V 1 base and J 7 bases, with 11 bases left between them. Germline assignment: CDR1 GTSNPN and CDR2 SVGIG (reference sequence).

The chain has TRBV4-3 and TRBJ1-2; D possibly corresponds to TRBD1 (6 bases). The CDR3 has 15 amino acids. V was clipped by 4 bases and J by 6 bases, with 18 bases between them. The germline V gene has CDR1 LGHNA and CDR2 YSLEER. The CDR3 region is CASSLAQGINDGYTF. For the CDR3, the DNA is TGCGCCAGCAGCCTCGCTCAGGGGATAAACGATGGCTACACCTTC.

This clone was seen a handful of times. The V call is TRBV6-5, the J call TRBJ1-5, with 7 bases lining up with TRBD1. Germline assignment: CDR1 MNHEY and CDR2 SVGAGI. The length of the CDR3 is 15 residues. V gave up 6 bases and J gave up 4 bases; unmatched junction bases: 9. The CDR3 loop is CASSSRDSKNQPQHF. The CDR3 nucleotides read TGTGCCAGCAGCAGCCGGGACAGCAAAAATCAGCCCCAGCATTTT.

V usage is TRBV5-3 and J usage is TRBJ2-2, with a possible D match to TRBD2 (5 bases). TRBV5-3 is labeled an ORF, and its function is uncertain. V was clipped by 8 bases and J by 1 base, with 12 bases between them. The length of the CDR3 is 14 residues. The CDR3 region has the DNA TGTGCCAGCCACCACGGGGAGAACACCGGGGAGCTGTTTTTT. It encodes CASHHGENTGELFF.

The gene calls are TRBV28 and TRBJ1-4; 11 positions agree with TRBD1. The CDR3 contains 15 residues. Germline V lookup: CDR1 MDHEN, CDR2 SYDVKM. The V and J ends lost 4 bases and 8 bases, in that order; junction bases with no gene match: 6. The CDR3 is CASSSAGTGGEKLFF. In nucleotides, the CDR3 is TGTGCCAGCAGTTCCGCCGGGACAGGGGGGGAAAAACTGTTTTTT.

The J gene is TRBJ1-5, the V gene TRBV6-1, with D perhaps TRBD1 (6 bases). V gave up 7 bases and J gave up 7 bases, with 14 bases separating them. There are 13 residues in the CDR3. Germline V CDR1 and CDR2: MNHNS, SASEGT. The CDR3 DNA reads TGTGCCAGCATTCCAGGGGTGGGACAGCCCCAGCATTTT. The encoded protein is CASIPGVGQPQHF.

V and J are TRBV5-6 and TRBJ2-3, with D possibly TRBD2 on 5 matching bases. In germline, CDR1 is SGHDT, CDR2 YYEEEE. This CDR3 spans 16 amino acids. The V end lost 1 base, the J end lost 6 bases, and 18 bases lay between the germline ends. CDR3 loop: CASSLTFEGYRDTQYF. In nucleotides, the CDR3 is TGTGCCAGCAGCTTGACGTTCGAGGGCTATCGGGATACGCAGTATTTT.

CDR3 residues: CASSLELGGYREQFF. The CDR3 region has the DNA TGTGCCAGCAGCTTGGAACTAGGGGGTTATCGTGAGCAGTTCTTC. This sequence joins TRBV5-5 and TRBJ2-1; perhaps TRBD1 as D (6 bases). Trimming removed 0 bases at V and 9 bases at J, with 16 bases between. This CDR3 has 15 amino acids. Germline V lookup: CDR1 SGHKS, CDR2 YYEKEE (reference sequence).

This chain uses TRBV30 with TRBJ2-1, with TRBD2 matching 7 bases. The germline CDR1 and CDR2 sequences are GTSNPN and SVGIG (reference sequence). This CDR3 comprises 13 residues. The ends lost 0 bases at V and 9 bases at J; junction bases unmatched: 5. This CDR3 is CAWSVAGSGEQFF. The CDR3 DNA reads TGTGCCTGGAGTGTAGCGGGGTCGGGTGAGCAGTTCTTC.

This clone turned up a few times. The J gene is TRBJ2-1, the V gene TRBV6-4, with TRBD2 matching over 9 bases. The CDR3 consists of 16 residues. V was pared by 3 bases and J by 7 bases, with 10 bases of the junction left unmatched. Germline V CDR1 and CDR2: MRHNA, SNTAGT. CDR3 residues: CASSEDVGLAGNEQFF. The CDR3 DNA is TGTGCCAGCAGTGAGGATGTAGGGCTAGCGGGGAATGAGCAGTTCTTC.

The chain has TRBV19 and TRBJ2-7; TRBD1 agrees at 9 bases. The germline gives CDR1 LNHDA, CDR2 SQIVND (reference sequence). V trimming: 7 bases; J trimming: 2 bases; junction bases outside the gene matches: 12. This CDR3 region has 16 residues. The CDR3 loop is CASKGGGQGRTYEQYF. CDR3 sequence (DNA): TGTGCCAGTAAAGGGGGGGGACAGGGACGAACCTACGAGCAGTACTTC.

The chain recombines TRBV11-2 with TRBJ2-7; 10 bases match TRBD1. This CDR3 contains 13 residues. Germline V CDR1 and CDR2: SGHAT, FQNNGV. The V and J ends lost 10 bases and 5 bases, in that order; junction bases with no gene match: 8. In DNA, the CDR3 is TGTGCCACCAAGGGACAGGGGTTCCACGAGCAGTACTTC. Translated, it gives CATKGQGFHEQYF.

This chain uses TRBV6-1 with TRBJ2-1; D might be TRBD1 (5 bases). Germline V gives CDR1 MNHNS, CDR2 SASEGT. V was cut by 5 bases and J by 2 bases, with 10 bases left in between. The CDR3 sequence is 14 residues long. CDR3 in amino acids: CASSLGATYNEQFF. In nucleotides, the CDR3 is TGTGCCAGCAGTTTAGGGGCCACCTACAATGAGCAGTTCTTC.

This sequence joins TRBV5-1 and TRBJ2-5, with 9 positions matching TRBD1. V shed 4 bases, J shed 5 bases, and the junction held 6 bases outside the gene matches. Germline V gene lookup returns CDR1 SGHRS and CDR2 YFSETQ. The CDR3 loop spans 14 amino acids. As DNA, the CDR3 is TGCGCCAGCAGCCCGGACAGGGGCCCGGAGACCCAGTACTTC. This encodes CASSPDRGPETQYF.

The chain uses TRBV29-1 and TRBJ1-2; 10 nucleotides agree with TRBD1. CDR3 size: 13 residues. J was trimmed by 7 bases and V by 6 bases; bases with no gene match: 8. Germline values: CDR1 SQVTM, CDR2 ANQGSEA. The CDR3 DNA follows: TGCAGCGTGGTTGTGCGGACAGGGGGTGGCTACACCTTC. Translated, it gives CSVVVRTGGGYTF.

V and J are TRBV5-6 and TRBJ2-5; the match to TRBD2 covers 8 bases. The CDR3 length is 13 residues. Germline loops: CDR1 SGHDT, CDR2 YYEEEE. Trimming took 0 bases from V and 7 from J; bases not matched to a gene: 2. The CDR3 protein is CASSLAGGSTQYF. The CDR3 coding sequence is TGTGCCAGCAGCTTGGCGGGAGGGTCGACCCAGTACTTC.

V usage is TRBV6-1 and J usage is TRBJ1-1; TRBD1 agrees at 7 bases. The CDR3 runs to 14 residues. Trimming at V came to 5 bases and at J to 2 bases, leaving 5 bases not matched to a gene. Germline V gives CDR1 MNHNS, CDR2 SASEGT. The CDR3 nucleotides read TGTGCCAGCAGTCGACACAGGGGAAACACTGAAGCTTTCTTT. This sequence encodes CASSRHRGNTEAFF.

This clone has only one observation. The chain joins TRBV11-2 to TRBJ1-3, with D possibly TRBD1 on 6 matching bases. V was clipped by 3 bases and J by 4 bases, with 10 bases between them. The CDR3 consists of 14 residues. CDR1 is SGHAT and CDR2 is FQNNGV in the germline V gene. The CDR3 reads CASSLRTDGNTIYF. Written as DNA, the CDR3 is TGTGCCAGCAGCTTGCGGACAGACGGAAACACCATATATTTT.

The chain has TRBV11-2 and TRBJ1-1, with D possibly matching TRBD1 (5 bases). The CDR3 consists of 16 residues. Germline CDR1 is SGHAT and CDR2 is FQNNGV. Trimming left V 4 bases short and J 5 bases short, with 20 bases between. CDR3 sequence reads: CASSSDFLRGGTEAFF. The CDR3 region has the DNA TGTGCCAGCAGCTCTGACTTCCTACGGGGGGGGACTGAAGCTTTCTTT. Supplemented by reference TRBV11-2 and TRBJ1-1, the full variable domain reads EAGVAQSPRYKIIEKRQSVAFWCNPISGHATLYWYQQILGQGPKLLIQFQNNGVVDDSQLPKDRFSAERLKGVDSTLKIQPAKLEDSAVYLCASSSDFLRGGTEAFFGQGTRLTVV.

For the CDR3, the DNA is TGTGCCAGCAAGCGGATCCTTCCTGAGCAGTTCTTC. Protein product: CASKRILPEQFF. The V and J genes are TRBV5-8 and TRBJ2-1, with D possibly matching TRBD2 (5 bases). The CDR3 is made up of 12 amino acids. Germline CDR1 is SGHTS and CDR2 is YDEGEE. Trimming shortened V by 6 bases and J by 9 bases, and 13 bases separated the two germline ends.

This sequence joins TRBV7-7 and TRBJ2-1; 9 bases are shared with TRBD1. V lost 3 bases, J lost 2 bases, and 2 bases stayed unmatched. The CDR3 totals 15 residues. Germline CDR1 is SSHAT and CDR2 is FNYEAQ (reference sequence). DNA for the CDR3: TGTGCCAGCAGCTTGGACAGGGGTACCTACAATGAGCAGTTCTTC. It specifies CASSLDRGTYNEQFF.

The genes are TRBV5-1 and TRBJ2-3; 8 bases are a match to TRBD1. V dropped 0 bases and J dropped 4; count of bases not matched to a gene: 7. The CDR3 sequence is 16 residues long. Per germline, CDR1 SGHRS and CDR2 YFSETQ. CDR3 loop: CASSLAATGVSDTQYF. The CDR3 coding sequence is TGCGCCAGCAGCTTGGCCGCGACAGGGGTTTCAGATACGCAGTATTTT. Full variable domain (missing parts from reference TRBV5-1 and TRBJ2-3): KAGVTQTPRYLIKTRGQQVTLSCSPISGHRSVSWYQQTPGQGLQFLFEYFSETQRNKGNFPGRFSGRQFSNSRSEMNVSTLELGDSALYLCASSLAATGVSDTQYFGPGTRLTVL.